The T cell receptor (beta chain) under discussion was sequenced for a study of human T cells and chemical hapten exposure. Study findings and constraints: Healthy individuals' immune responses may differ from those of donors, who had alopecia. PT1 expanded TCR counts and patch test score were linked, and their correlation was positive. No shift was seen in TCRs above 1 in 1000 frequency with DPC sensitization.

The table lists this clonotype with many counts. Its matching antigen is unknown. Regarding time point: patch test 2, 6 weeks after DPC sensitization. Indicated treatment: therapeutic diphenylcyclopropenone sensitization with weekly scalp DPC. TCRdb passed the RACE reads through MiXCR, listing each CDR3 protein once. The sample gives approximately 350,000 distinct CDR3 sequences, roughly 6% of which show up once; about 5.4% is in the top ten. This CDR3 is built from 15 residues. Deletions cut 3 bases from V and 8 bases from J, with 17 bases between. Germline V gene lookup returns CDR1 LGHNA and CDR2 YSLEER.

The source material was whole blood, sampled in connection with sensitization to the hapten diphenylcyclopropenone (DPC). J is TRBJ1-5 and V is TRBV4-3; maybe TRBD1 (6 bases). The receptor comes from a woman between 18 and 29 years old with alopecia areata. Some clones in this sample may be carry-over from other donors' samples. Written as DNA, the CDR3 is TGCGCCAGCAGCCAGAACCAGGGGACAAGGGAGCCCCAGCATTTT. It is translated as CASSQNQGTREPQHF.